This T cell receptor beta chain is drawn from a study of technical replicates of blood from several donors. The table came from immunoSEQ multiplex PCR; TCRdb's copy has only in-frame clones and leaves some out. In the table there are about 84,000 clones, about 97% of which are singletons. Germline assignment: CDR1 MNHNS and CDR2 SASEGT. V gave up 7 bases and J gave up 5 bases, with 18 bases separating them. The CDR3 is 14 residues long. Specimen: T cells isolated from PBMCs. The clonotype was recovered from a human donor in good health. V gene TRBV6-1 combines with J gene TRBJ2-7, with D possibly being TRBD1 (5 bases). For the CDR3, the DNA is TGTGCCAGCACCCAGGGCCTATGGGTGGACGAGCAGTACTTC. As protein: CASTQGLWVDEQYF.